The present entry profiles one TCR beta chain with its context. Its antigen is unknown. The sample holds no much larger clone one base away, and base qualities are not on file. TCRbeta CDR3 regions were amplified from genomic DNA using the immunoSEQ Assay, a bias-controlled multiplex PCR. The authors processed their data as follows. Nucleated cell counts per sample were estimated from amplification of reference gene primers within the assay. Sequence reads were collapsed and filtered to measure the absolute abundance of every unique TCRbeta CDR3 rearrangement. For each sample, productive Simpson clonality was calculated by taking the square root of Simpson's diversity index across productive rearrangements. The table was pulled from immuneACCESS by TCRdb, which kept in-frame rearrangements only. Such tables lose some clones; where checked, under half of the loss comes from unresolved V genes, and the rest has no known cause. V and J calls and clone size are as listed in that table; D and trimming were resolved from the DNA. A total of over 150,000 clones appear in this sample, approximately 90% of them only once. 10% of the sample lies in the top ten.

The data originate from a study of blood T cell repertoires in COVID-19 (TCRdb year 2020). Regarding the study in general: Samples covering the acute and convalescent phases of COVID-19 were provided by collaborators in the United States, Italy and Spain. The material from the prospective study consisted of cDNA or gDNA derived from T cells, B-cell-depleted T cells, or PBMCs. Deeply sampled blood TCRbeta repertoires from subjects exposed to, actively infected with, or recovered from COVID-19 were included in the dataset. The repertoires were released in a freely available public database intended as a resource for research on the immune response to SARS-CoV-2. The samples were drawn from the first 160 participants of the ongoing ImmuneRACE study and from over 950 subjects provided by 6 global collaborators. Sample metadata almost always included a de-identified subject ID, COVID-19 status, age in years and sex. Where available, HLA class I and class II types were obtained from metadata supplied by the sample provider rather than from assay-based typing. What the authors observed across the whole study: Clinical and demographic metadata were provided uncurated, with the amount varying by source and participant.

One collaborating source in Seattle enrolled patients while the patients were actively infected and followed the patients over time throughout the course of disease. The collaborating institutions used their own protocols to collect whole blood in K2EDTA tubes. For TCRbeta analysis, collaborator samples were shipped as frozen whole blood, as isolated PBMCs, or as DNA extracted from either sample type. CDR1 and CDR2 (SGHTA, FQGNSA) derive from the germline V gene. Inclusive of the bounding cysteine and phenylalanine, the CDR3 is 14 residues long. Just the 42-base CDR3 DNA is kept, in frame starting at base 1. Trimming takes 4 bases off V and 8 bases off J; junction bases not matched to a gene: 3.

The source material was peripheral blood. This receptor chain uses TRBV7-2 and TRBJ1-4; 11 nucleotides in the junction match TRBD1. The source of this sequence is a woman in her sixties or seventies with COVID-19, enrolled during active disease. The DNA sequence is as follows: TGTGCCAGCAGCTCGGGACAGGGGGGCGAAAAACTGTTTTTT. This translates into CASSSGQGGEKLFF.